One and the same sample provided the 19 T cell receptor beta chains below, sequenced in a study of technical replicates of blood from a few donors. Generated by immunoSEQ multiplex PCR, the TCRdb table keeps only in-frame clones and is missing some. The table lists some 15,000 clones, about 79% of them singletons, with about 9.5% in the top ten. Sequenced sample: PBMCs. These receptors were collected from a human donor in good health. Some clones in this sample may be carry-over from other donors' samples.

The chain couples TRBV7-2 to TRBJ2-5, with TRBD2 identical over 7 bases. In germline, CDR1 is SGHTA, CDR2 FQGNSA. This CDR3 is built from 14 residues. Trimming at V came to 1 base and at J to 4 bases, leaving 3 bases not matched to a gene. The CDR3 DNA follows: TGTGCCAGCAGCTTAGAAGGGAGGGCAGAGACCCAGTACTTC. This gives the protein CASSLEGRAETQYF.

The genes are TRBV6-5 and TRBJ2-1; TRBD1 might be the D (5 bases). CDR3 size: 15 residues. Germline lookup yields CDR1 MNHEY and CDR2 SVGAGI. The V and J ends lost 2 bases and 4 bases respectively, with 12 bases between them. The CDR3 nucleotides read TGTGCCAGCAGTTACGGCAGGGTGGGGTACAATGAGCAGTTCTTC. Translated, it gives CASSYGRVGYNEQFF.

The chain is built from TRBV7-6 and TRBJ2-7; D possibly corresponds to TRBD2 (6 bases). Looked up from germline, CDR1 is SGHVS and CDR2 is FNYEAQ. V lost 5 bases to trimming and J lost 6 bases, with 20 bases between them. The CDR3 is made up of 15 amino acids. CDR3 DNA: TGTGCCAGCAGCCCCGGTATGCGGGGACGCGGCGAGCAGTACTTC. This encodes CASSPGMRGRGEQYF.

V is TRBV30 and J is TRBJ2-7; 14 bases align to TRBD2. Losses at the gene ends were 1 base for V and 3 bases for J; bases not matched to a gene: 2. The CDR3 has 15 amino acids. The germline gives CDR1 GTSNPN, CDR2 SVGIG (reference sequence). Written as DNA, the CDR3 is TGTGCCTGGAGTGGACTAGCGGGAGGGTACTACGAGCAGTACTTC. Translation: CAWSGLAGGYYEQYF.

The chain links TRBV13 to TRBJ2-7; D is possibly TRBD2 (6 bases). CDR1 is PRHDT, CDR2 FYEKMQ, per germline (reference sequence). This CDR3 is built from 13 residues. The V and J ends lost 5 bases and 3 bases respectively, with 11 bases between them. The CDR3 DNA reads TGTGCCAGCAGCCAGGGACTGTTCTACGAGCAGTACTTC. It encodes CASSQGLFYEQYF.

V gene TRBV18 combines with J gene TRBJ1-2, with 7 bases that match TRBD1. Germline V lookup: CDR1 KGHSH, CDR2 LQKENI. The CDR3 has 12 residues. Germline trimming cut 4 bases from V and 5 bases from J; bases unmatched to any gene: 1. For the CDR3, the DNA is TGTGCCAGCTCACTACAGGGGTATGGCTACACCTTC. It is translated as CASSLQGYGYTF.

This clone has just a few counts. The rearrangement joins TRBV29-1 to TRBJ2-3, with D perhaps matching TRBD2 (6 bases). Trimming shortened V by 3 bases and J by 0 bases, and 10 bases separated the two germline ends. The germline CDR1 and CDR2 sequences are SQVTM and ANQGSEA. This CDR3 contains 14 residues. The CDR3 DNA reads as TGCAGCGTTGAGGGACTCTCAAGCACAGATACGCAGTATTTT. It codes for CSVEGLSSTDTQYF.

The chain links TRBV4-3 to TRBJ2-1; the match to TRBD2 covers 13 bases. V was pared by 0 bases and J by 7 bases, with 12 bases of the junction left unmatched. CDR3 length equals 19 residues. Per the germline V gene, CDR1 is LGHNA and CDR2 is YSLEER. CDR3 nucleotide sequence: TGCGCCAGCAGCCAAGAAGGACTAGCGGGAGTGGGTAGAGCGAATGAGCAGTTCTTC. Translating it yields CASSQEGLAGVGRANEQFF.

CDR3 coding DNA: TGTGCCAGCAGTTTATTCTCAGGGAGGGATGGCTACACCTTC. Translating gives CASSLFSGRDGYTF. The V gene is TRBV28, the J gene TRBJ1-2; TRBD1 might be the D (5 bases). V shed 1 base and J shed 6 bases, with 12 bases lying between them. There are 14 residues in the CDR3. Germline CDR1 is MDHEN and CDR2 is SYDVKM.

The chain uses TRBV5-4 and TRBJ2-2; 8 positions match TRBD2. Germline V lookup: CDR1 SGHNT, CDR2 YYREEE (reference sequence). Trimming took 5 bases from V and 7 from J; bases not matched to a gene: 7. The CDR3 extends over 14 amino acids. The CDR3: CASRIEAGGGELFF. CDR3 coding DNA: TGTGCCAGCAGGATTGAGGCGGGGGGCGGGGAGCTGTTTTTT. Drawing the rest from reference TRBV5-4 and TRBJ2-2, the complete variable domain is ETGVTQSPTHLIKTRGQQVTLRCSSQSGHNTVSWYQQALGQGPQFIFQYYREEENGRGNFPPRFSGLQFPNYSSELNVNALELDDSALYLCASRIEAGGGELFFGEGSRLTVL.

The V gene is TRBV13, the J gene TRBJ2-2; no firm D call. The V end lost 7 bases, the J end lost 3 bases, and 18 bases lay between the germline ends. Germline lookup yields CDR1 PRHDT and CDR2 FYEKMQ (reference sequence). The CDR3 is 16 residues long. CDR3 sequence reads: CASTHRVASDTGELFF. As DNA, the CDR3 is TGTGCCAGCACCCACCGCGTGGCTAGTGACACCGGGGAGCTGTTTTTT. Together with reference TRBV13 and TRBJ2-2, the CDR3 gives the full variable domain: AAGVIQSPRHLIKEKRETATLKCYPIPRHDTVYWYQQGPGQDPQFLISFYEKMQSDKGSIPDRFSAQQFSDYHSELNMSSLELGDSALYFCASTHRVASDTGELFFGEGSRLTVL.

The rearrangement uses TRBV27 and TRBJ2-2, with 11 nucleotides matching TRBD2. The junction had 7 bases not matched to a gene; V was cut back by 6 bases and J by 4 bases. This CDR3 spans 16 amino acids. Germline V gene lookup returns CDR1 MNHEY and CDR2 SMNVEV (reference sequence). The chain's CDR3 is CASSRLAGGGTGELFF. In DNA, the CDR3 is TGTGCCAGCAGCCGCCTAGCGGGAGGTGGCACCGGGGAGCTGTTTTTT.

V and J are TRBV29-1 and TRBJ2-1; 9 positions match TRBD2. Germline values: CDR1 SQVTM, CDR2 ANQGSEA. J lost 6 bases, V lost 3 bases, and 6 bases had no gene match. CDR3 length: 14 residues. The CDR3 region is CSVDLRGRANEQFF. The CDR3, as DNA: TGCAGCGTTGATCTCCGCGGGAGGGCCAATGAGCAGTTCTTC.

This chain uses TRBV7-8 with TRBJ1-4, with TRBD1 identical over 7 bases. Germline CDR1 SGHVS, CDR2 FQNEAQ. Trimming cost V 0 bases and J 5 bases; bases outside gene matches: 6. The CDR3 covers 16 residues. The CDR3: CASSLAVGQANEKLFF. In DNA, the CDR3 is TGTGCCAGCAGCTTAGCGGTTGGACAGGCGAATGAAAAACTGTTTTTT.

V is TRBV5-1 and J is TRBJ2-1, with 8 bases aligning to TRBD2. The V gene's germline CDR1 is SGHRS and CDR2 YFSETQ. The CDR3 is made up of 17 amino acids. Trimming removed 4 bases from V and 2 bases from J; junction bases left unmatched: 11. CDR3 sequence reads: CASSRSLAAETYNEQFF. As DNA, the CDR3 is TGCGCCAGCAGCAGATCACTAGCGGCCGAAACCTACAATGAGCAGTTCTTC.

The chain joins TRBV6-6 to TRBJ2-7; possibly TRBD1 for D (6 bases). The CDR3 is made up of 16 amino acids. V lost 7 bases, J lost 0 bases, and 19 bases lay in between. The germline CDR1 and CDR2 sequences are MNHNY and SVGAGI (reference sequence). The CDR3 coding sequence is TGTGCCAGCACCTTTGGGGATACAGGGATCTCCTACGAGCAGTACTTC. Translated: CASTFGDTGISYEQYF.

The V gene is TRBV6-1, the J gene TRBJ2-3, with 9 bases fitting TRBD2. V lost 4 bases to trimming and J lost 5 bases; unmatched junction nucleotides: 10. The CDR3 loop spans 16 amino acids. From germline, CDR1 is MNHNS and CDR2 SASEGT. The CDR3 loop is CASSGLADGRGDTQYF. Here the CDR3 DNA reads TGTGCCAGCAGTGGACTAGCGGACGGACGGGGAGATACGCAGTATTTT.

J is TRBJ2-2 and V is TRBV25-1; 10 nucleotides match TRBD1. The germline gives CDR1 MGHDK, CDR2 SYGVNS. The CDR3 covers 15 residues. V lost 3 bases and J lost 5; bases outside the gene matches: 3. The CDR3 DNA follows: TGTGCCAGCAGTGAGGGACAGGGGAAGACCGGGGAGCTGTTTTTT. This encodes CASSEGQGKTGELFF.

A few counts support this clone. The DNA of the CDR3 is TGTGCCATCAGAGGACAGGGGAGTTACGAGCAGTACTTC. Translating gives CAIRGQGSYEQYF. V gene TRBV10-3 combines with J gene TRBJ2-7; 9 nucleotides line up with TRBD1. The CDR3 length is 13 residues. Germline CDR1 ENHRY, CDR2 SYGVKD. V shed 6 bases and J 4 bases; nucleotides not matched to a gene: 4.